These T cell receptor beta chains were read from a single sample in a study of beta chain features in type 1 diabetes. Sequencing was performed with immunoSEQ multiplex PCR; in TCRdb, only in-frame clones are kept and a portion is missing. The sample has 250,000 to 300,000 clones; 24% are singletons. The sample was naive CD4+ T cells from blood. These TCRs come from a woman in her 30s with type 1 diabetes. Both conserved end residues are part of each CDR3. The order of the fields is clone size, D gene, J gene, V gene, CDR3 protein, CDR3 DNA. The D gene is left open where the match is weak. Clone size is shown for a subset of rows, as once, few, many or a class of expanded clone.

size: -; D: -; J: TRBJ2-7; V: TRBV5-1; CDR3: CASSEAAQNYEQYF; DNA: TGCGCCAGCAGCGAGGCAGCACAAAACTACGAGCAGTACTTC
size: -; D: -; J: TRBJ1-1; V: TRBV7-9; CDR3: CASSTDKNTEAFF; DNA: TGTGCCAGCAGCACAGATAAGAACACTGAAGCTTTCTTT
size: -; D: -; J: TRBJ1-2; V: TRBV7-8; CDR3: CASSSRVAYGYTF; DNA: TGTGCCAGCAGCTCCAGGGTTGCCTATGGCTACACCTTC
size: -; D: TRBD1; J: TRBJ1-1; V: TRBV29-1; CDR3: CSGQSGGTEAFF; DNA: TGCAGCGGGCAATCAGGGGGCACTGAAGCTTTCTTT
size: -; D: TRBD2; J: TRBJ2-7; V: TRBV30; CDR3: CAWSTSGWRGEQYF; DNA: TGTGCCTGGAGCACTAGCGGGTGGAGGGGCGAGCAGTACTTC
size: few; D: -; J: TRBJ1-2; V: TRBV30; CDR3: CAGRALSGSYYGYTF; DNA: TGTGCCGGACGGGCCTTATCGGGATCCTACTATGGCTACACCTTC
size: -; D: -; J: TRBJ2-5; V: TRBV28; CDR3: CASSFSRASETQYF; DNA: TGTGCCAGCAGCTTCTCCAGGGCTAGTGAGACCCAGTACTTC
size: -; D: TRBD1; J: TRBJ1-1; V: TRBV9; CDR3: CASSVGTGGSNTEAFF; DNA: TGTGCCAGCAGCGTAGGGACAGGGGGCTCGAACACTGAAGCTTTCTTT
size: few; D: TRBD1; J: TRBJ2-7; V: TRBV29-1; CDR3: CSAGQGTYEQYF; DNA: TGCAGCGCGGGACAGGGGACCTACGAGCAGTACTTC
size: few; D: TRBD2; J: TRBJ2-1; V: TRBV2; CDR3: CAKTSGYNEQFF; DNA: TGTGCAAAGACTAGCGGCTACAATGAGCAGTTCTTC
size: -; D: -; J: TRBJ2-1; V: TRBV29-1; CDR3: CSVVRGSYNEQFF; DNA: TGCAGCGTTGTGAGGGGGTCCTACAATGAGCAGTTCTTC
size: -; D: TRBD1; J: TRBJ1-1; V: TRBV15; CDR3: CATSKRTGGSTEAFF; DNA: TGTGCCACCAGCAAAAGGACAGGGGGTAGCACTGAAGCTTTCTTT
size: -; D: -; J: TRBJ2-7; V: TRBV16; CDR3: CASSQQGYEQYF; DNA: TGTGCCAGCAGCCAACAGGGATACGAGCAGTACTTC
size: -; D: -; J: TRBJ1-2; V: TRBV28; CDR3: CASSSGGYTF; DNA: TGTGCCAGCAGTTCCGGTGGCTACACCTTC
size: -; D: -; J: TRBJ2-6; V: TRBV28; CDR3: CATQTAGANVLTF; DNA: TGTGCCACCCAGACAGCCGGGGCCAACGTCCTGACTTTC
size: -; D: TRBD1; J: TRBJ1-1; V: TRBV28; CDR3: CASRQGGENTEAFF; DNA: TGTGCCAGTCGACAGGGAGGAGAGAACACTGAAGCTTTCTTT
size: -; D: TRBD2; J: TRBJ2-7; V: TRBV7-2; CDR3: CASSLAGTSSYEQYF; DNA: TGTGCCAGCAGCTTAGCAGGGACTAGCTCCTACGAGCAGTACTTC
size: -; D: TRBD1; J: TRBJ2-7; V: TRBV19; CDR3: CASSIQRPSRTGTPYEQYF; DNA: TGTGCCAGTAGTATACAACGCCCCTCCCGGACAGGGACCCCCTACGAGCAGTACTTC
size: -; D: -; J: TRBJ2-7; V: TRBV30; CDR3: CAWSTDSKVYTPFPSNKVYEQYF; DNA: TGTGCCTGGAGTACGGACAGCAAAGTTTATACCCCTTTTCCATCAAATAAGGTCTACGAGCAGTACTTC
size: -; D: TRBD2; J: TRBJ2-5; V: TRBV6-5; CDR3: CASSYSGTSWETQYF; DNA: TGTGCCAGCAGTTACTCCGGGACTAGCTGGGAGACCCAGTACTTC
size: -; D: TRBD1; J: TRBJ1-1; V: TRBV19; CDR3: CASSPDRGNTEAFF; DNA: TGTGCCAGTAGCCCGGACAGGGGGAACACTGAAGCTTTCTTT
size: -; D: TRBD1; J: TRBJ2-7; V: TRBV5-1; CDR3: CASSLGPGTGGTYEQYF; DNA: TGCGCCAGCAGCTTGGGCCCGGGGACAGGGGGAACCTACGAGCAGTACTTC
size: few; D: TRBD2; J: TRBJ2-7; V: TRBV29-1; CDR3: CSVGGLAETYEQYF; DNA: TGCAGCGTTGGGGGACTAGCGGAAACCTACGAGCAGTACTTC
size: -; D: TRBD1; J: TRBJ1-1; V: TRBV29-1; CDR3: CSAGQGVNTEAFF; DNA: TGCAGCGCCGGACAGGGCGTGAACACTGAAGCTTTCTTT
size: few; D: TRBD1; J: TRBJ1-3; V: TRBV30; CDR3: CAWSRGQGNSGNTIYF; DNA: TGTGCCTGGAGTAGAGGACAGGGGAACTCTGGAAACACCATATATTTT
size: few; D: TRBD1; J: TRBJ1-5; V: TRBV2; CDR3: CASSNRGRQPQHF; DNA: TGTGCCAGCAGCAACAGGGGCAGGCAGCCCCAGCATTTT
size: few; D: -; J: TRBJ2-4; V: TRBV2; CDR3: CASSEGRDIQYF; DNA: TGTGCCAGCAGTGAAGGACGGGACATTCAGTACTTC
size: few; D: -; J: TRBJ2-7; V: TRBV21-1; CDR3: CASTYRGSYEQYF; DNA: TGTGCCAGCACCTACAGGGGGTCCTACGAGCAGTACTTC
size: -; D: TRBD2; J: TRBJ2-3; V: TRBV7-7; CDR3: CASSPGLAGEGGDTQYF; DNA: TGTGCTAGCAGCCCAGGACTAGCGGGAGAGGGTGGAGATACGCAGTATTTT
size: few; D: -; J: TRBJ2-3; V: TRBV2; CDR3: CASREDRTWADTQYF; DNA: TGTGCCAGCAGGGAGGATAGAACTTGGGCAGATACGCAGTATTTT
size: -; D: TRBD1; J: TRBJ2-7; V: TRBV28; CDR3: CASSFLGTGGSYEQYF; DNA: TGTGCCAGCAGTTTCCTCGGGACAGGGGGCTCCTACGAGCAGTACTTC
size: -; D: TRBD1; J: TRBJ1-1; V: TRBV15; CDR3: CATSREAGTGDEAFF; DNA: TGTGCCACCAGCAGAGAGGCCGGGACAGGCGATGAAGCTTTCTTT
size: -; D: TRBD1; J: TRBJ1-5; V: TRBV30; CDR3: CAWRGQAVNQPQHF; DNA: TGTGCCTGGAGGGGACAGGCGGTGAATCAGCCCCAGCATTTT
size: few; D: -; J: TRBJ1-2; V: TRBV7-2; CDR3: CASNDGQPNYGYTF; DNA: TGTGCCAGCAACGATGGACAGCCAAACTATGGCTACACCTTC
size: few; D: TRBD2; J: TRBJ2-1; V: TRBV4-1; CDR3: CASSHLGTSGSNEQFF; DNA: TGCGCCAGCAGCCATCTTGGGACTAGCGGGAGTAATGAGCAGTTCTTC
size: few; D: TRBD1; J: TRBJ2-1; V: TRBV7-9; CDR3: CASSLMGSGGYNEQFF; DNA: TGTGCCAGCAGCTTAATGGGGTCAGGGGGTTACAATGAGCAGTTCTTC
size: few; D: -; J: TRBJ1-1; V: TRBV5-1; CDR3: CASSLDRMNTEAFF; DNA: TGCGCCAGCAGCTTGGACAGGATGAACACTGAAGCTTTCTTT
size: -; D: TRBD2; J: TRBJ2-1; V: TRBV9; CDR3: CASSLAGEIYNEQFF; DNA: TGTGCCAGCAGTTTAGCGGGGGAAATCTACAATGAGCAGTTCTTC
size: few; D: -; J: TRBJ1-1; V: TRBV30; CDR3: CAWKVVGLEAFF; DNA: TGTGCCTGGAAAGTGGTGGGCCTTGAAGCTTTCTTT